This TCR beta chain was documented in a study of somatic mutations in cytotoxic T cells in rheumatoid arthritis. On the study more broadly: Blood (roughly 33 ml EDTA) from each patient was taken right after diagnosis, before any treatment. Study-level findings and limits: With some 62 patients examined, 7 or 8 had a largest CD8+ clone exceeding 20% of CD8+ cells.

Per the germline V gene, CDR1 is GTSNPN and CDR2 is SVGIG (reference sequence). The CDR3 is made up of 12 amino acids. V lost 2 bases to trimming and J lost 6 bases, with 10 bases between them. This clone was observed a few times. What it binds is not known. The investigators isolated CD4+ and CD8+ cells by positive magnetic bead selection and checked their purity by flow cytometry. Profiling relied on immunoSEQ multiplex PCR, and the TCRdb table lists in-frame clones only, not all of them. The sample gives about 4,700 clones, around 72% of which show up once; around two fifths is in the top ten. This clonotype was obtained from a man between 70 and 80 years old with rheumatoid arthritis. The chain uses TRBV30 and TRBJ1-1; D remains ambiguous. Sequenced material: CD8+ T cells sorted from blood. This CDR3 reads CAWSLQSAEAFF. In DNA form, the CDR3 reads TGTGCCTGGAGTCTGCAGTCAGCTGAAGCTTTCTTT.